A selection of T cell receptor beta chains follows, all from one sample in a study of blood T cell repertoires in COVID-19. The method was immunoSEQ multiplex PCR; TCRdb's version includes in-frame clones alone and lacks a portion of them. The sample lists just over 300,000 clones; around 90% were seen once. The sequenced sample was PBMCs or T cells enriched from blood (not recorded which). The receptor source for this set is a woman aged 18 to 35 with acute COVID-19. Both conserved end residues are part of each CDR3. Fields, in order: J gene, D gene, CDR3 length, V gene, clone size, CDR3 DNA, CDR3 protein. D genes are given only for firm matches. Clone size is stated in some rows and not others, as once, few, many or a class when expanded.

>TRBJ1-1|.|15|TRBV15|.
TGTGCCACCAGCAGAGGAACCGGTTCATGGACTGAAGCTTTCTTT
CATSRGTGSWTEAFF
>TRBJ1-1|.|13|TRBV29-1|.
TGCAGCGTCACCCAGGGGCCGCAAGTTGAAGCTTTCTTT
CSVTQGPQVEAFF
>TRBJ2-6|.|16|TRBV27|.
TGTGCCAGCACTCAGGGCGGGGCCTCTGGGGCCAACGTCCTGACTTTC
CASTQGGASGANVLTF
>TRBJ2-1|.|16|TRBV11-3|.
TGTGCCAGCAGCTCCCGGAATGGGGCAGCAGGCAATGAGCAGTTCTTC
CASSSRNGAAGNEQFF
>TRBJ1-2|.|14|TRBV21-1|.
TGTGCCAGCAGCGAACAGGGGTCAAACTATGGCTACACCTTC
CASSEQGSNYGYTF
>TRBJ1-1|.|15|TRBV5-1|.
TGCGCCAGCAGCTCACTGCCGGGGGAGAACACTGAAGCTTTCTTT
CASSSLPGENTEAFF
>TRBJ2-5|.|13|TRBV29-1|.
TGCAGCGTTGGGGGCAGGGGCCAAGAGACCCAGTACTTC
CSVGGRGQETQYF
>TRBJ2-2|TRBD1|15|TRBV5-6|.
TGTGCCAGCACTTTCGGGGACAGAGACACCGGGGAGCTGTTTTTT
CASTFGDRDTGELFF
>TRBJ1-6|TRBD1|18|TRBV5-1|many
TGCGCCAGCAGCGGGGGACAGGGGCCTACCCAGATTAATTCACCCCTCCACTTT
CASSGGQGPTQINSPLHF
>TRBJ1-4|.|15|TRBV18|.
TGTGCCAGCTCACCAGAGGGTCCCCCTTATGAAAAACTGTTTTTT
CASSPEGPPYEKLFF
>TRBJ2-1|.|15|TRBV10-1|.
TGCGCCAGCAGCTTGGCGGGAAGCTCCTACAATGAGCAGTTCTTC
CASSLAGSSYNEQFF
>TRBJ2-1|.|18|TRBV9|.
TGTGCCAGCAGCGTTCCGAAGGGGGCGGGAGGAGCTTACAATGAGCAGTTCTTC
CASSVPKGAGGAYNEQFF
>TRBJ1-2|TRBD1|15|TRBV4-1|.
TGCGCCAGCAGCCAAGATTTGGGACAGGACTATGGCTACACCTTC
CASSQDLGQDYGYTF
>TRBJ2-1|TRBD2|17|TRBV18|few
TGTGCCAGCTCACCATTGGATTTAGCGGGAACGGGCAATGAGCAGTTCTTC
CASSPLDLAGTGNEQFF
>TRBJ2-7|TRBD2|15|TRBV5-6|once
TGTGCCAGCAGCTCGACGGGACTAGCATCCACCGAGCAGTACTTC
CASSSTGLASTEQYF
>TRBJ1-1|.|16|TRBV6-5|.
TGTGCCAGCAGTTACCCCGAAGGGACAATGAACACTGAAGCTTTCTTT
CASSYPEGTMNTEAFF
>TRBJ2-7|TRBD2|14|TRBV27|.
TGTGCCAGCAGGTCGGTGGGAGGGTCCTACGAGCAGTACTTC
CASRSVGGSYEQYF
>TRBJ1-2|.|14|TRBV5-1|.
TGCGCCAGCAGCTCCGGGGTGTTAGAGGATGGCTACACCTTC
CASSSGVLEDGYTF
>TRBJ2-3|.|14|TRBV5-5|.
TGTGCCAGCAGCTTGGCGGGGGATTTCGATACGCAGTATTTT
CASSLAGDFDTQYF
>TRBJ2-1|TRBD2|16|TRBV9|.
TGTGCCAGCAGCTCCACAATAGCGGGAGAACCCAATGAGCAGTTCTTC
CASSSTIAGEPNEQFF
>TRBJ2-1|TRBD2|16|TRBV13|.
TGTGCCAGCAGCTTAGGAGCGGTAGCGGGGGGATATGAGCAGTTCTTC
CASSLGAVAGGYEQFF